These 10 T cell receptor beta chains share one sample of origin, sequenced in a study of response to subunit inactivated influenza vaccine. TCRdb used MiXCR to reprocess the RT-PCR reads, holding one entry per CDR3 protein. There are hundreds of thousands of distinct CDR3 sequences in the sample; 10% to 12% occur only once, and about 10% lies in the top ten. The same data also went into a second study, on T cells expressing NK-cell markers. That report adds: Production of TCR beta cDNA relied on 5'RACE template switching with UMIs.

The source was PBMCs from blood, collected on the day of vaccination. Source of these receptors: a man aged 45-60 years who received an inactivated influenza vaccine.

This clonotype was counted a few times. The rearrangement uses TRBV5-1 and TRBJ1-6; a possible D gene is TRBD1 (6 bases). V was cut by 4 bases and J by 5 bases, with 16 bases left in between. Per germline, CDR1 SGHRS and CDR2 YFSETQ. The CDR3 is made up of 16 amino acids. The CDR3 sequence: CASSAGQTVDNSPLHF. The CDR3 DNA follows: TGCGCCAGCAGCGCGGGACAAACTGTTGATAATTCACCCCTCCACTTT.

V gene TRBV7-2 combines with J gene TRBJ1-5; D unclear. The germline V and J ends were trimmed by 0 bases and 1 base, with 13 bases remaining between them. The germline V gene encodes CDR1 SGHTA and CDR2 FQGNSA. The CDR3 length is 17 residues. The CDR3 reads CASSLARGGLSNQPQHF. The DNA for the CDR3 is TGTGCCAGCAGCTTAGCGAGAGGAGGGTTGAGCAATCAGCCCCAGCATTTT.

This chain uses TRBV5-1 with TRBJ2-5, with TRBD2 matching over 7 bases. The ends lost 0 bases at V and 4 bases at J; junction bases unmatched: 24. This CDR3 comprises 21 residues. Germline V CDR1 and CDR2: SGHRS, YFSETQ. The CDR3, as DNA: TGCGCCAGCAGCTTGGCCGGCTACGCAGTCCTTGGCGGGGGATTGGGAGAGACCCAGTACTTC. Encoded protein: CASSLAGYAVLGGGLGETQYF.

The J gene is TRBJ2-1, the V gene TRBV9, with 9 bases that match TRBD2. Germline V lookup: CDR1 SGDLS, CDR2 YYNGEE. After removal of 0 bases from V and 4 bases from J, the junction contained 8 bases not matched to a gene. The CDR3 totals 17 residues. The CDR3 sequence is CASSVAPSGRSYNEQFF. The CDR3 bases are TGTGCCAGCAGCGTAGCGCCCAGCGGGAGGTCTTACAATGAGCAGTTCTTC.

This clonotype was detected once. The rearrangement joins TRBV5-1 to TRBJ2-6, with 8 bases matching TRBD2. The CDR3 consists of 18 residues. The germline gives CDR1 SGHRS, CDR2 YFSETQ. V lost 1 base to trimming and J lost 0 bases; unmatched junction nucleotides: 6. The CDR3 here is CASSLRGGGPSGANVLTF. The CDR3 DNA reads TGCGCCAGCAGCTTGAGAGGCGGGGGGCCCTCTGGGGCCAACGTCCTGACTTTC.

This clonotype was found many times. The genes are TRBV20-1 and TRBJ1-2; 11 bases match TRBD1. Germline CDR1 DFQATT, CDR2 SNEGSKA (reference sequence). Losses at the gene ends were 5 bases for V and 7 bases for J; bases not matched to a gene: 12. The CDR3 has 15 amino acids. Here the CDR3 reads CSAYLIRTGGGGYTF. Here the CDR3 DNA reads TGCAGTGCTTATTTAATACGGACAGGGGGCGGTGGCTACACCTTC.

V is TRBV5-6 and J is TRBJ2-3; TRBD2 might be the D (5 bases). There are 17 residues in the CDR3. Trimming pared 4 bases from V and 0 bases from J, leaving 18 bases between. CDR1 SGHDT and CDR2 YYEEEE come from the germline V gene. CDR3 amino acids: CASSPPPGSLSTDTQYF. For the CDR3, the DNA is TGTGCCAGCAGCCCTCCTCCGGGGTCCCTCAGCACAGATACGCAGTATTTT.

This clonotype was counted only a few times. The gene calls are TRBV12-3 or TRBV12-4 and TRBJ1-5, with 10 bases fitting TRBD1. The V segment lost 4 bases and the J segment 7 bases; nucleotides outside the gene matches: 1. This CDR3 region has 13 residues. The CDR3 here is CASSWTGGQPQHF. The CDR3 DNA is TGTGCCAGCAGTTGGACAGGGGGACAGCCCCAGCATTTT.

A few counts support this clonotype. The chain joins TRBV18 to TRBJ2-2; tentative D call: TRBD2 (5 bases). Per germline, CDR1 KGHSH and CDR2 LQKENI. The CDR3 covers 14 residues. Trimming left V 6 bases short and J 2 bases short, with 10 bases between. The CDR3 reads CASSSETNTGELFF. CDR3 sequence (DNA): TGTGCCAGCTCTAGCGAGACTAACACCGGGGAGCTGTTTTTT. The whole variable domain, filled in from reference TRBV18 and TRBJ2-2, reads NAGVMQNPRHLVRRRGQEARLRCSPMKGHSHVYWYRQLPEEGLKFMVYLQKENIIDESGMPKERFSAEFPKEGPSILRIQQVVRGDSAAYFCASSSETNTGELFFGEGSRLTVL.

The V and J genes are TRBV5-5 and TRBJ1-1; D is possibly TRBD1 (6 bases). CDR1 is SGHKS, CDR2 YYEKEE, per germline (reference sequence). This CDR3 is built from 13 residues. Trimming shortened V by 2 bases and J by 5 bases, and 10 bases separated the two germline ends. The CDR3 protein is CASSLTGKTEAFF. The CDR3 DNA reads as TGTGCCAGCAGCTTAACAGGGAAAACTGAAGCTTTCTTT.